Following are 32 T cell receptor beta chains from one sample sequenced in a study of vaccination and CD4 T cells after COVID-19. The treatment is: roughly 10-day PBMC culture with coronavirus spike peptide pools or control peptides (ViraFEST assay). Sequencing of the DNA from cultured CD4+ T cells was carried out with the Oncomine TCR Beta short-read assay. One entry per CDR3 protein results from TCRdb running MiXCR on the PCR reads. The sample holds around 15,000 distinct CDR3 sequences; under 40% are singletons and the top ten take less than 15%. Antigens for these TCRs are unknown. The specimen was cultured CD4+ T cells from blood. The receptors derive from a human donor with COVID-19.

In this sample, this clonotype turned up a few times. V gene TRBV6-2 or TRBV6-3 combines with J gene TRBJ2-2; 9 nucleotides align to TRBD1. This CDR3 spans 17 amino acids. The V gene end was trimmed by 2 bases and the J gene end by 5 bases; junction bases not matched to a gene: 9. Germline loops: CDR1 MNHEY, CDR2 SVGEGT. The CDR3 DNA reads as TGTGCCAGCAGTTACCCCAGGACAGGGGTTAGGACCGGGGAGCTGTTTTTT. It encodes CASSYPRTGVRTGELFF.

This clonotype was found a few times. The chain carries TRBV11-1 and TRBJ1-2, with D maybe TRBD1 (5 bases). Looked up from germline, CDR1 is SGHAT and CDR2 is FQDESV (reference sequence). The CDR3 has 13 amino acids. Deletions cut 3 bases from V and 8 bases from J, with 13 bases between. The CDR3: CASSFYGTPGYTF. CDR3 nucleotides: TGTGCCAGCAGCTTCTATGGGACTCCCGGCTACACCTTC.

The chain joins TRBV20-1 to TRBJ2-3, with a tentative D call TRBD2 (5 bases). The CDR3 extends over 13 amino acids. From germline, CDR1 is DFQATT and CDR2 SNEGSKA (reference sequence). Trimming left V 0 bases short and J 7 bases short, with 11 bases between. The CDR3 loop is CSARDPGMNTQYF. The CDR3 DNA is TGCAGTGCTAGAGATCCGGGGATGAATACGCAGTATTTT.

This clonotype has more than one count but fewer than ten. The gene calls are TRBV30 and TRBJ2-7; 9 bases map to TRBD2. CDR1 and CDR2 from the germline V gene are GTSNPN and SVGIG (reference sequence). CDR3 length: 14 amino acids. V shed 4 bases, J shed 5 bases, and the junction held 9 bases outside the gene matches. The CDR3 sequence: CAWTKGGGAHEQYF. CDR3 bases: TGTGCCTGGACGAAGGGCGGGGGGGCCCACGAGCAGTACTTC.

The chain carries TRBV7-2 and TRBJ1-2; TRBD1 matches at 9 bases. The CDR3 consists of 15 residues. Germline values: CDR1 SGHTA, CDR2 FQGNSA. V lost 5 bases, J lost 7 bases, and 11 bases stayed unmatched. The CDR3 DNA reads as TGTGCCAGCAGCCGAGGCGGACAGGGGATTAGTGGCTACACCTTC. It translates to CASSRGGQGISGYTF.

Only a few counts were recorded for this clonotype. The genes are TRBV7-8 and TRBJ1-6, with TRBD1 identical over 7 bases. V dropped 5 bases and J dropped 0; count of bases not matched to a gene: 7. This CDR3 has 17 amino acids. Germline V gene data show CDR1 as SGHVS and CDR2 as FQNEAQ. This CDR3 is CASSSEQGSSYNSPLHF. DNA for the CDR3: TGTGCCAGCAGCAGTGAACAGGGGAGCTCCTATAATTCACCCCTCCACTTT.

This clonotype was seen only a few times. The chain combines TRBV7-9 with TRBJ1-5; the D is unclear. The CDR3 extends over 14 amino acids. Deletions cut 3 bases from V and 3 bases from J, with 9 bases between. Germline values: CDR1 SEHNR, CDR2 FQNEAQ (reference sequence). For the CDR3, the DNA is TGTGCCAGCAGCTTTTCCGGGGACAATCAGCCCCAGCATTTT. Translating it yields CASSFSGDNQPQHF.

The rearrangement uses TRBV28 and TRBJ2-2, with TRBD2 matching 8 bases. Germline loops: CDR1 MDHEN, CDR2 SYDVKM. Germline trimming cut 6 bases from V and 3 bases from J; bases unmatched to any gene: 9. CDR3 length: 16 amino acids. In nucleotides, the CDR3 is TGTGCCAGCAGGACGCTGGGGCGGGGGGACACCGGGGAGCTGTTTTTT. Translating it yields CASRTLGRGDTGELFF.

The J gene is TRBJ1-5, the V gene TRBV7-9; 7 nucleotides align to TRBD1. The germline gives CDR1 SEHNR, CDR2 FQNEAQ (reference sequence). V was clipped by 5 bases and J by 4 bases; unmatched bases: 2. CDR3 size: 13 residues. The CDR3 spells CASSPGQNQPQHF. The DNA of the CDR3 is TGTGCCAGCAGCCCGGGACAGAATCAGCCCCAGCATTTT.

The chain carries TRBV5-1 and TRBJ2-7; 13 positions agree with TRBD2. Germline V gene sequence: CDR1 SGHRS, CDR2 YFSETQ. Trimming removed 4 bases from V and 0 bases from J; junction bases left unmatched: 13. This CDR3 is 19 amino acids long. CDR3 nucleotides: TGCGCCAGCAGCCCCGTCTGGACTAGCGGGGGCCGAATCTCCTACGAGCAGTACTTC. Amino acid sequence: CASSPVWTSGGRISYEQYF.

This clonotype was seen a single time. V usage is TRBV29-1 and J usage is TRBJ1-1; 8 bases are a match to TRBD1. The germline CDR1 and CDR2 sequences are SQVTM and ANQGSEA. V was pared by 8 bases and J by 1 base, with 6 bases of the junction left unmatched. CDR3 length: 13 residues. Here the CDR3 reads CSNTGTGNTEAFF. In DNA form, the CDR3 reads TGCAGCAATACCGGGACAGGGAACACTGAAGCTTTCTTT.

The rearrangement joins TRBV5-5 to TRBJ2-5; possible D gene TRBD1, 5 bases. Trimming took off 0 bases at V and 2 bases at J, with 11 bases between the two ends. Germline V gives CDR1 SGHKS, CDR2 YYEKEE (reference sequence). CDR3 length equals 15 residues. In DNA, the CDR3 is TGTGCCAGCAGCTTGGAAGGGGCTAAACAAGAGACCCAGTACTTC. Its protein product is CASSLEGAKQETQYF.

There are a few counts of this clonotype. The chain links TRBV11-3 to TRBJ2-1; 10 bases line up with TRBD2. Germline CDR1 and CDR2: SGHNT and YENEEA. Losses at the gene ends were 5 bases for V and 11 bases for J; bases not matched to a gene: 9. This CDR3 has 14 amino acids. In DNA form, the CDR3 reads TGTGCCAGCAGCCCCGGGACTAGCGTCCTGCAGCAGTTCTTC. Translated, it gives CASSPGTSVLQQFF.

Points on this clonotype: The junction differs from germline at one of its ends, possibly a read error. This chain joins TRBV7-2 and TRBJ1-2; tentative D call: TRBD1 (5 bases). Germline lookup yields CDR1 SGHTA and CDR2 FQGNSA. The CDR3 is 15 residues long. CDR3 in DNA: TGTGCCGGCAGCTCCGACAGCTCTCTGGGCTATGGCTACACCTTC. The encoded protein is CAGSSDSSLGYGYTF.

This clonotype was counted a few times. The chain joins TRBV6-1 to TRBJ2-3; D not resolved. The CDR3 is 13 residues long. The germline V gene encodes CDR1 MNHNS and CDR2 SASEGT. V gave up 6 bases and J gave up 5 bases, with 12 bases separating them. CDR3 region: CASSPPPLDTQYF. CDR3 coding DNA: TGTGCCAGCAGCCCCCCACCCTTAGATACGCAGTATTTT.

The chain is built from TRBV5-6 and TRBJ2-2; 8 bases align to TRBD2. The V and J ends lost 5 bases and 5 bases, in that order; junction bases with no gene match: 11. Germline V gene lookup returns CDR1 SGHDT and CDR2 YYEEEE. This CDR3 is 16 amino acids long. The DNA for the CDR3 is TGTGCCAGCAGGCCCCGCGGGGGGCTAAATACCGGGGAGCTGTTTTTT. This encodes CASRPRGGLNTGELFF.

The gene calls are TRBV6-1 and TRBJ2-2; TRBD1 aligns across 7 bases. The CDR3 consists of 15 residues. Trimming took 6 bases from V and 0 from J; bases not matched to a gene: 4. Germline V lookup: CDR1 MNHNS, CDR2 SASEGT. The CDR3 DNA follows: TGTGCCAGCAGGGGACAGCCCGCGAACACCGGGGAGCTGTTTTTT. Translated: CASRGQPANTGELFF.

In the case of this clonotype: One end of the junction varies from germline; a read error may be responsible. This chain connects TRBV14 to TRBJ2-5; no reliable D call. Germline CDR1 is SGHDN and CDR2 is FVKESK. This CDR3 comprises 15 residues. For the CDR3, the DNA is TGTGCTAGCAGCCAAGAACTACTTGATGAAGAGACCCAGTACTTC. Translated, it gives CASSQELLDEETQYF.

By share, this clonotype counts as medium-sized. This chain connects TRBV6-5 to TRBJ1-6; TRBD1 agrees at 10 bases. The CDR3 covers 20 residues. Germline V gene lookup returns CDR1 MNHEY and CDR2 SVGAGI. V shed 0 bases and J 0 bases; nucleotides not matched to a gene: 8. CDR3 residues: CASSYSTGQGSSSYNSPLHF. CDR3 sequence (DNA): TGTGCCAGCAGTTACTCAACGGGACAGGGGTCCTCCTCCTATAATTCACCCCTCCACTTT.

This clonotype was detected only a few times. The V call is TRBV29-1, the J call TRBJ2-7, with TRBD1 matching over 8 bases. V trimming: 5 bases; J trimming: 3 bases; junction bases outside the gene matches: 3. The CDR3 contains 12 residues. Germline values: CDR1 SQVTM, CDR2 ANQGSEA. The CDR3 DNA reads TGCAGCGTTCGACAGGGGATCTACGAGCAGTACTTC. It specifies CSVRQGIYEQYF.

The chain is built from TRBV7-6 and TRBJ1-1, with a tentative D call TRBD1 (6 bases). Between the trimmed V and J ends, which lost 5 bases and 11 bases, there was a span of 15 bases. Per the germline V gene, CDR1 is SGHVS and CDR2 is FNYEAQ. This CDR3 is built from 12 residues. The CDR3 here is CASSDDRREAFF. The CDR3 DNA sequence: TGTGCCAGCAGCGATGACAGGAGGGAGGCTTTCTTT.

This clonotype was seen a handful of times. The chain joins TRBV28 to TRBJ1-5; 7 bases are a match to TRBD1. Germline trimming cut 3 bases from V and 4 bases from J; bases unmatched to any gene: 9. The CDR3 covers 16 residues. Germline V lookup: CDR1 MDHEN, CDR2 SYDVKM. The CDR3 DNA sequence: TGTGCCAGCAGTTTGCTCCAGGGGGTAGGGAATCAGCCCCAGCATTTT. Its translation: CASSLLQGVGNQPQHF. Combining the CDR3 with reference TRBV28 and TRBJ1-5 gives the whole variable domain DVKVTQSSRYLVKRTGEKVFLECVQDMDHENMFWYRQDPGLGLRLIYFSYDVKMKEKGDIPEGYSVSREKKERFSLILESASTNQTSMYLCASSLLQGVGNQPQHFGDGTRLSIL.

Points on this clonotype: The junction shows a germline mismatch at one end, possibly a read error. V and J are TRBV20-1 and TRBJ1-2; unclear D gene. CDR3 size: 13 residues. The V gene's germline CDR1 is DFQATT and CDR2 SNEGSKA (reference sequence). CDR3 loop: CSASSGYDYGYNF. CDR3 DNA: TGCAGTGCTAGTTCGGGGTACGACTATGGCTACAACTTC.

This clonotype was seen a few times. V usage is TRBV7-2 and J usage is TRBJ2-7, with D tentatively TRBD1 (6 bases). Germline V lookup: CDR1 SGHTA, CDR2 FQGNSA. This CDR3 contains 15 residues. V lost 1 base, J lost 6 bases, and 16 bases lay in between. The CDR3 reads CASSLEARGGVEQYF. The DNA for the CDR3 is TGTGCCAGCAGCTTAGAGGCCAGGGGTGGGGTCGAGCAGTACTTC. Complete variable domain (other parts from reference TRBV7-2 and TRBJ2-7): GAGVSQSPSNKVTEKGKDVELRCDPISGHTALYWYRQSLGQGLEFLIYFQGNSAPDKSGLPSDRFSAERTGGSVSTLTIQRTQQEDSAVYLCASSLEARGGVEQYFGPGTRLTVT.

This chain uses TRBV19 with TRBJ2-4, with a weak D call TRBD2 (5 bases). Trimming took off 6 bases at V and 8 bases at J, with 20 bases between the two ends. Germline V gene data show CDR1 as LNHDA and CDR2 as SQIVND (reference sequence). The CDR3 is 15 residues long. CDR3 sequence (DNA): TGTGCCAGTAGCCTAGTGAGGTCTAGCTGGGACATTCAGTACTTC. It specifies CASSLVRSSWDIQYF.

The chain has TRBV11-3 and TRBJ2-3, with D perhaps TRBD1 (6 bases). Germline-derived CDR1 and CDR2 are SGHNT and YENEEA. This CDR3 contains 13 residues. Trimming stripped 4 bases from V and 5 bases from J, with 10 bases between. Written as DNA, the CDR3 is TGTGCCAGCAGCTCCAGGGGCGAAGATACGCAGTATTTT. Translation: CASSSRGEDTQYF.

This rearrangement joins TRBV5-4 to TRBJ1-6, with 8 bases that match TRBD1. The CDR3 consists of 14 residues. V was clipped by 4 bases and J by 10 bases; unmatched bases: 7. In germline, CDR1 is SGHNT, CDR2 YYREEE (reference sequence). CDR3 sequence (DNA): TGTGCCAGCAGCCCCGGACAGGGTCGATCACCCCTCCACTTT. Protein product: CASSPGQGRSPLHF.

This chain connects TRBV20-1 to TRBJ2-3; D possibly corresponds to TRBD2 (7 bases). Germline V CDR1 and CDR2: DFQATT, SNEGSKA (reference sequence). V lost 0 bases to trimming and J lost 2 bases, with 9 bases between them. The CDR3 is made up of 14 amino acids. CDR3 sequence: CSARDGGATDTQYF. The CDR3 nucleotides read TGCAGTGCTAGAGATGGGGGGGCCACAGATACGCAGTATTTT.

The chain recombines TRBV27 with TRBJ2-3; the match to TRBD2 covers 7 bases. V was pared by 4 bases and J by 9 bases, with 10 bases of the junction left unmatched. CDR1 MNHEY and CDR2 SMNVEV come from the germline V gene (reference sequence). The CDR3 is 14 residues long. The CDR3 DNA reads TGTGCCAGCAGTTCGCGCGTAGCGGGTGGCACGCAGTATTTT. Protein sequence: CASSSRVAGGTQYF.

This chain joins TRBV6-1 and TRBJ1-1; 8 nucleotides agree with TRBD1. With V trimmed by 4 bases and J by 0 bases, 7 bases remained unmatched. Germline V CDR1 and CDR2: MNHNS, SASEGT. The CDR3 extends over 16 amino acids. The CDR3 region is CASSATRQGMNTEAFF. The CDR3 bases are TGTGCCAGCAGTGCAACCCGACAGGGGATGAACACTGAAGCTTTCTTT.

The V call is TRBV5-1, the J call TRBJ2-1, with 9 bases identical to TRBD2. Germline values: CDR1 SGHRS, CDR2 YFSETQ. J gave up 7 bases and V 7 bases, and 21 bases lay outside the gene matches. The CDR3 contains 18 residues. CDR3 region: CASATPAGGLELLNEQFF. CDR3 DNA: TGCGCCAGCGCAACCCCTGCGGGGGGGCTAGAGTTGTTGAATGAGCAGTTCTTC.

The sample holds a few counts of this clonotype. The CDR3 nucleotides read TGTGCCAGCAGCTTAGTTTCCAGGGGTTACGAGCAGTACTTC. Translated: CASSLVSRGYEQYF. The chain recombines TRBV7-8 with TRBJ2-7, with a tentative D call TRBD1 (6 bases). The CDR3 has 14 amino acids. Trimming removed 1 base from V and 4 bases from J, with 11 bases in between. The germline V gene encodes CDR1 SGHVS and CDR2 FQNEAQ.